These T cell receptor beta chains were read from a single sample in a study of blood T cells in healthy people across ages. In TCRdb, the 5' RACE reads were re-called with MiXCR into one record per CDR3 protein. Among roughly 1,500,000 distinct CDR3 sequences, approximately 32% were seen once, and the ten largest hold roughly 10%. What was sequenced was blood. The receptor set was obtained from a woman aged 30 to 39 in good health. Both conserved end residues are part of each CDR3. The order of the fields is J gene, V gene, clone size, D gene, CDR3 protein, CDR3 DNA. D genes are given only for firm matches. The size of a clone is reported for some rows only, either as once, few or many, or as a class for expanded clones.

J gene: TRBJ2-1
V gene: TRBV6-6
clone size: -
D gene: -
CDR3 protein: CASTLSPGNEQFF
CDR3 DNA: TGTGCCAGCACCCTCTCCCCTGGGAATGAGCAGTTCTTC

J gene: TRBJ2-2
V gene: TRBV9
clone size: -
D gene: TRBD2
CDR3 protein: CASSVSGNSGELFF
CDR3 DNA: TGTGCCAGCAGCGTCAGCGGGAACTCCGGGGAGCTGTTTTTT

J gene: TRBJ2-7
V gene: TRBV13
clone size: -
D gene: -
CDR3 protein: CASSFQGKTGEQYF
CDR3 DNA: TGTGCCAGCAGCTTCCAGGGGAAAACTGGCGAGCAGTACTTC

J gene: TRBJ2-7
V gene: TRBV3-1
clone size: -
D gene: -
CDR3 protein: CASSQGTGGSQYF
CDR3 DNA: TGTGCCAGCAGCCAAGGGACCGGGGGCAGTCAGTACTTC

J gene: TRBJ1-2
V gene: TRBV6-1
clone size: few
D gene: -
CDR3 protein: CASSEGYGYGYTF
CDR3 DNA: TGTGCCAGCAGTGAAGGCTACGGTTATGGCTACACCTTC

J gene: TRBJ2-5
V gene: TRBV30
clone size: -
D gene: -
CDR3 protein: CAWSLGGLTEQYF
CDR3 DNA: TGTGCCTGGAGTTTGGGGGGCCTCACTGAGCAGTACTTC

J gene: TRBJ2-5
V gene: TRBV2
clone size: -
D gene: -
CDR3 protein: CTSQTQYF
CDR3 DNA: TGTACCAGCCAGACCCAGTACTTC

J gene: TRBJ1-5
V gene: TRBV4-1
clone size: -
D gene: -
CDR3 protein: CASSQDKGRGQPQHF
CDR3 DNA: TGCGCCAGCAGCCAAGATAAGGGCCGGGGTCAGCCCCAGCATTTT

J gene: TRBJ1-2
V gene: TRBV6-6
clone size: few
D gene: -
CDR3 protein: CATKGDYGYTF
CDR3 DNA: TGTGCCACTAAGGGGGATTATGGCTACACCTTC

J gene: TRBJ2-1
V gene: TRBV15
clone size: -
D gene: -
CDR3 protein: CATSRDLSSGALEQFF
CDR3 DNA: TGTGCCACCAGCAGAGATCTATCGTCAGGGGCCCTTGAGCAGTTCTTC

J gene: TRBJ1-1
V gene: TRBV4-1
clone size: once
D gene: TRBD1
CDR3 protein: CASSQAPGQRNTEAFF
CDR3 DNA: TGCGCCAGCAGCCAAGCCCCGGGACAGAGGAACACTGAAGCTTTCTTT

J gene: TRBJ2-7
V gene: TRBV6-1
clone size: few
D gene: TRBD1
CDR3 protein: CASRRASTGREQYF
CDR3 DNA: TGTGCCAGCAGGAGGGCGTCGACAGGGCGCGAGCAGTACTTC